The present TCR beta chain was sequenced within a study of T cells in Graves' hyperthyroidism and ophthalmopathy. This clonotype was detected ten times or more. Antigen: not known. Study conclusions and caveats: From stable hyperthyroidism, ophthalmopathy was separated by a 13 V-J model. Most thyroid-expanded clonotypes above 0.001 were also found in blood.

Every diagnosis used clinical symptoms, serum thyroxine and TRAb, thyroid ultrasound and orbital computed tomography. Cells are PBMCs isolated from 9 to 10 ml of fresh blood. RNA transcripts were the template for amplifying TCR beta CDR3 regions. TCR CDR3 underwent first-round RT-PCR with the HTBI primer set. In TCRdb, the multiplex PCR reads were re-called with MiXCR into one record per CDR3 protein. In the table there are 350,000 to 400,000 distinct CDR3 sequences, around 20% of which are singletons. The source is a man aged 18 to 30 with Graves' ophthalmopathy. Source material: blood.

CDR3 coding DNA: TGTGCCACCACTAGCGGGGAGTACAATGAGCAGTTCTTC. Protein sequence: CATTSGEYNEQFF. The chain is built from TRBV2 and TRBJ2-1, with 10 bases fitting TRBD2. Germline V gives CDR1 SNHLY, CDR2 FYNNEI. CDR3 size: 13 residues. V was pared by 10 bases and J by 4 bases, with 4 bases of the junction left unmatched.